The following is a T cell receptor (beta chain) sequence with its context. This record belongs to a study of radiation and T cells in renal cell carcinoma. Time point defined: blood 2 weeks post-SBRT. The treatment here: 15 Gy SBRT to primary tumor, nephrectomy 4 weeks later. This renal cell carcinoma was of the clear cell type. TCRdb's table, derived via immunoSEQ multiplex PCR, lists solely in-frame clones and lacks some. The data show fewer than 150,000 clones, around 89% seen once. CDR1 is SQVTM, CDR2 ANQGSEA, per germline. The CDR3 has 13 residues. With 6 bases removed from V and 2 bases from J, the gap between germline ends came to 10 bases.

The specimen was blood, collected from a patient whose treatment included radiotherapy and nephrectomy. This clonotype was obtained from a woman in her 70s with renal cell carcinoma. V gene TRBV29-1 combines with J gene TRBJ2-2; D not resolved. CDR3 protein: CSVRTVNTGELFF. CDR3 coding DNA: TGCAGCGTGCGAACGGTAAACACCGGGGAGCTGTTTTTT.